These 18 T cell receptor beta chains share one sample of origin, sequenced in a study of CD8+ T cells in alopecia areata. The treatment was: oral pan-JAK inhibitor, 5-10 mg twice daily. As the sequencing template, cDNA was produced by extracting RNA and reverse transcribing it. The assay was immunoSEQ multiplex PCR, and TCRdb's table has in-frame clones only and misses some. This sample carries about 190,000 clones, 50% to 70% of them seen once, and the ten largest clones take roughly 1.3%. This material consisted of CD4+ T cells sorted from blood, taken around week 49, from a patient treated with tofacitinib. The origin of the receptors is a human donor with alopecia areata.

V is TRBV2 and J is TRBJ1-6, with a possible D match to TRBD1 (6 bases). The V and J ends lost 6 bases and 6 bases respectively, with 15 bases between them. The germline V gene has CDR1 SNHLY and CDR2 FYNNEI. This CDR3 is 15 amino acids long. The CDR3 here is CASRWDTPINSPLHF. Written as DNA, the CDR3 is TGTGCCAGCAGGTGGGACACACCTATTAATTCACCCCTCCACTTT.

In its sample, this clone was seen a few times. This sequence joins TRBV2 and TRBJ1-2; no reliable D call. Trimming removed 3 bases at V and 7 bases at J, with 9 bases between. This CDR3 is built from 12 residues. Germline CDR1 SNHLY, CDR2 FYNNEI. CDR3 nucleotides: TGTGCCAGCAGTGATGGTATAGGTGGCTACACCTTC. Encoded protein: CASSDGIGGYTF.

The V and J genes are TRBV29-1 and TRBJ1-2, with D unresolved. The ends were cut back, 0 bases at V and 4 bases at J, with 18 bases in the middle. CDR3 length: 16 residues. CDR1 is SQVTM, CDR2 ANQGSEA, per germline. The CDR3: CSVEDRRGSLAYGYTF. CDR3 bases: TGCAGCGTTGAAGACCGCCGCGGGAGCCTCGCCTATGGCTACACCTTC.

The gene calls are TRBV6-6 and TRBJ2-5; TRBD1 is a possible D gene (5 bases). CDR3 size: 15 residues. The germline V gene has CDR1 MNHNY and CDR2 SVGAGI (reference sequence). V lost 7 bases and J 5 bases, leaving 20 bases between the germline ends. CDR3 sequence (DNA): TGTGCCAGCATAATCAGTGGACATCCTACGGAGACCCAGTACTTC. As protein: CASIISGHPTETQYF.

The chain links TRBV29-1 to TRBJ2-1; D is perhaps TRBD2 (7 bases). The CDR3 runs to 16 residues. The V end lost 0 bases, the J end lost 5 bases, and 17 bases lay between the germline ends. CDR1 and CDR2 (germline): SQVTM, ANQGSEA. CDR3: CSVEDLRRGRDNEQFF. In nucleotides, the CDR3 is TGCAGCGTTGAAGATCTTCGGAGGGGGAGGGACAATGAGCAGTTCTTC.

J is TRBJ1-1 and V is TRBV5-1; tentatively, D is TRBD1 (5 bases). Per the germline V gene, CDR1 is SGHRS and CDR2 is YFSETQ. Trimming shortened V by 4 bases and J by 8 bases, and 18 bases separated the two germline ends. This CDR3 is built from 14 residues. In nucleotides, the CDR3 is TGCGCCAGCAGCCCACTCGCAGGGCAGATAGAAGCTTTCTTT. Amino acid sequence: CASSPLAGQIEAFF.

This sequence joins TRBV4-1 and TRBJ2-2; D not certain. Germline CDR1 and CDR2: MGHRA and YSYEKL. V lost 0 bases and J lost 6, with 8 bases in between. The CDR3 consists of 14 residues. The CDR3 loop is CASSQEAGAGELFF. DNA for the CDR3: TGCGCCAGCAGCCAAGAGGCCGGAGCCGGGGAGCTGTTTTTT.

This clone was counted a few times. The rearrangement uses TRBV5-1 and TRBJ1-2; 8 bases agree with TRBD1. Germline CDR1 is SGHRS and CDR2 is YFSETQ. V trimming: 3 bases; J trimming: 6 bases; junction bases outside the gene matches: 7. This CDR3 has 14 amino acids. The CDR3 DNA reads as TGCGCCAGCAGCTGGTCCCGGGACAGGCATGGCTACACCTTC. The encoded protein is CASSWSRDRHGYTF.

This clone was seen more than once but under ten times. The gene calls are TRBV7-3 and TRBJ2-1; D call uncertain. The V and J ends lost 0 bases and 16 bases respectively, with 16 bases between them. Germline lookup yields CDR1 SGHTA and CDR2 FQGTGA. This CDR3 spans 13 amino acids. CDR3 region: CASSLTPSPDRFF. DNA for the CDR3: TGTGCCAGCAGCTTAACTCCCAGCCCCGATCGATTCTTC. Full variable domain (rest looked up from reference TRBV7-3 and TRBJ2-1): GAGVSQTPSNKVTEKGKYVELRCDPISGHTALYWYRQSLGQGPEFLIYFQGTGAADDSGLPNDRFFAVRPEGSVSTLKIQRTERGDSAVYLCASSLTPSPDRFFGPGTRLTVL.

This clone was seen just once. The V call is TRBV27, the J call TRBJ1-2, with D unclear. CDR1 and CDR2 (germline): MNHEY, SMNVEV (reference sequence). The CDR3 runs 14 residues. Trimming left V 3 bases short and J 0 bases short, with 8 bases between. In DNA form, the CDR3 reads TGTGCCAGCAGTTTCGGCAGAGCTAACTATGGCTACACCTTC. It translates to CASSFGRANYGYTF.

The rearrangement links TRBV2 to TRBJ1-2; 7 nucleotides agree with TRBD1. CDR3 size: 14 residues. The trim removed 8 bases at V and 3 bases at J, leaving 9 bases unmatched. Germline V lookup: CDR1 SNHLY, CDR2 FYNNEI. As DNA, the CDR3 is TGTGCCAGCCAACACAGGGGCAGTGACTATGGCTACACCTTC. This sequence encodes CASQHRGSDYGYTF. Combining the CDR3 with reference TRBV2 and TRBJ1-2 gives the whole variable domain EPEVTQTPSHQVTQMGQEVILRCVPISNHLYFYWYRQILGQKVEFLVSFYNNEISEKSEIFDDQFSVERPDGSNFTLKIRSTKLEDSAMYFCASQHRGSDYGYTFGSGTRLTVV.

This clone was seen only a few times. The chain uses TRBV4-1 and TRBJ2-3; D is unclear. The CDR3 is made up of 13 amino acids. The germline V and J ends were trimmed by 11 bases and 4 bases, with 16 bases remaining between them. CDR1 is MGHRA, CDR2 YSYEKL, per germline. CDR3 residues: CASKSATADTQYF. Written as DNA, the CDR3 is TGCGCCTCCAAGTCGGCGACCGCAGATACGCAGTATTTT.

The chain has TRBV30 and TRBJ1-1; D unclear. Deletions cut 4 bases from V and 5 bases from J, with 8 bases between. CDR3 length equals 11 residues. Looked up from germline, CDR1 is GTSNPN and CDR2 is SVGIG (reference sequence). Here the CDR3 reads CAWNRVTEAFF. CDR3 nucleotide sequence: TGTGCCTGGAATAGGGTAACTGAAGCTTTCTTT.

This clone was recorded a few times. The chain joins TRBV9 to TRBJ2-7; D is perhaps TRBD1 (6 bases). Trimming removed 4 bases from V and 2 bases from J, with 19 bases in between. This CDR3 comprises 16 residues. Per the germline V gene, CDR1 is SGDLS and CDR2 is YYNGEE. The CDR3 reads CASSPRRAGVTYEQYF. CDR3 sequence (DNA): TGTGCCAGCAGCCCCAGACGGGCAGGGGTGACCTACGAGCAGTACTTC.

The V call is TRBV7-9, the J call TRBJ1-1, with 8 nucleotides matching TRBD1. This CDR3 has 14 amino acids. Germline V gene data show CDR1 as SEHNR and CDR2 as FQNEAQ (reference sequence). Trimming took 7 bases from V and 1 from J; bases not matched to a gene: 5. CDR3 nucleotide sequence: TGTGCCAGCACCTTTGGACAGGGGAACACTGAAGCTTTCTTT. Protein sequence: CASTFGQGNTEAFF.

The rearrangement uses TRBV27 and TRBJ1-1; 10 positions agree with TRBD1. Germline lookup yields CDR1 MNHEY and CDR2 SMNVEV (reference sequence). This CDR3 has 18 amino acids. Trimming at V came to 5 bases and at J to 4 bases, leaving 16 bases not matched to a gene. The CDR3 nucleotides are TGTGCCAGCAGTAATACGGCTGGACAGGGGGGAAGGGGCACTGAAGCTTTCTTT. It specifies CASSNTAGQGGRGTEAFF.

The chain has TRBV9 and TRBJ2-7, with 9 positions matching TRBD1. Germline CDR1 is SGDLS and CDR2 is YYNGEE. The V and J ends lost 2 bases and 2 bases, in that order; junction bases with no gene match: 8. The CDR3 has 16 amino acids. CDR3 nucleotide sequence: TGTGCCAGCAGCGTCGGACCGGGACAGGGTACCTACGAGCAGTACTTC. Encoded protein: CASSVGPGQGTYEQYF.

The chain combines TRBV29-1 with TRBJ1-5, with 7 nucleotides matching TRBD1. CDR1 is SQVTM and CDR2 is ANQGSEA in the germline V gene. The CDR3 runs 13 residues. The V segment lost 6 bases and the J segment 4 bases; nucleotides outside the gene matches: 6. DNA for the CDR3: TGCAGCGTCTGGGACAGCCCGAATCAGCCCCAGCATTTT. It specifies CSVWDSPNQPQHF.